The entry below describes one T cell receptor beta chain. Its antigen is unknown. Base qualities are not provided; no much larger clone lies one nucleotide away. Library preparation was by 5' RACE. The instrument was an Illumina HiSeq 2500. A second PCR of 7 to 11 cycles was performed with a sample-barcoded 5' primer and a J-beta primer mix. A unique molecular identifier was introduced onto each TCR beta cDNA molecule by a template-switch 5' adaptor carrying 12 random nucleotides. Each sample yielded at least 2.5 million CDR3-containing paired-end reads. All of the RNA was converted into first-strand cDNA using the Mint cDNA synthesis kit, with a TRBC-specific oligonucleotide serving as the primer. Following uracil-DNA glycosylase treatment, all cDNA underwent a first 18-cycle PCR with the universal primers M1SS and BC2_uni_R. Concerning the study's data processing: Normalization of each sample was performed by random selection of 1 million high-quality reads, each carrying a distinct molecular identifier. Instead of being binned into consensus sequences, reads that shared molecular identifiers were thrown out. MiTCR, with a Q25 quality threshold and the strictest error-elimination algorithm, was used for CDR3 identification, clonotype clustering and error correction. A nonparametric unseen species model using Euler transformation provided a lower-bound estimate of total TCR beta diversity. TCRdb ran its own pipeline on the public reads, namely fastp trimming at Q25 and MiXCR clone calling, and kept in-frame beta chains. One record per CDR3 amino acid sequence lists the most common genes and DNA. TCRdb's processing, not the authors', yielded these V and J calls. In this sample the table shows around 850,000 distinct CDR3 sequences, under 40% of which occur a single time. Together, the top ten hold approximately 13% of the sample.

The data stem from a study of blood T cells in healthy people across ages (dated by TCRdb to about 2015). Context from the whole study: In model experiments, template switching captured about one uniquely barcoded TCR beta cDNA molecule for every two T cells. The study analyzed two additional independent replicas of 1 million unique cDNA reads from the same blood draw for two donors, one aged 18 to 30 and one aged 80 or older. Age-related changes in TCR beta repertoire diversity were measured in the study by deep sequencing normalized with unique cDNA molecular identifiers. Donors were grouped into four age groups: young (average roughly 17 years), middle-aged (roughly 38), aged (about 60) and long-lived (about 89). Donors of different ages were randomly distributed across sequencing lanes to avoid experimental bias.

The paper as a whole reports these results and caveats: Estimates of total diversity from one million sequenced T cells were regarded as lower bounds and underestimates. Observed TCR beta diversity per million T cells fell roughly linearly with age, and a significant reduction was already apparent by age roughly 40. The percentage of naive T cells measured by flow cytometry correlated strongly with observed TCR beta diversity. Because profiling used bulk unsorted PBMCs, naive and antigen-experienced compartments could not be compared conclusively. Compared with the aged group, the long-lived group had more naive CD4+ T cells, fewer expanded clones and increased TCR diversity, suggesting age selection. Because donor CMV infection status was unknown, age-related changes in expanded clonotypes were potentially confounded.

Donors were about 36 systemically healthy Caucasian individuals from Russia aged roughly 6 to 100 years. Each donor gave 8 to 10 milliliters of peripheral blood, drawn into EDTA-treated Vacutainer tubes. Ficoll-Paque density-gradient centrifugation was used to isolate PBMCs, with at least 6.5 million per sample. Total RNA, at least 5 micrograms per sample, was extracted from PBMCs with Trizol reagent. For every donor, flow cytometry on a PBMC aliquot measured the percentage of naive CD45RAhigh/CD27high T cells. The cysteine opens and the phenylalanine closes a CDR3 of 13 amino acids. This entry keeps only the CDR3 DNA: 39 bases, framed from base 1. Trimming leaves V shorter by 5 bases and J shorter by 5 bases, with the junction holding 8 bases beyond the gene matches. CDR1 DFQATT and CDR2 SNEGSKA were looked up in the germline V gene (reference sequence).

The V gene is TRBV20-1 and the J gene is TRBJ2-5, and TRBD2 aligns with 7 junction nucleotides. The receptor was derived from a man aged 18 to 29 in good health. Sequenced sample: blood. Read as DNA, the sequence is TGCAGTGCTGGACTAGGTGCCTCGGAGACCCAGTACTTC. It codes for CSAGLGASETQYF.